Presented here are 25 T cell receptor beta chains from one specimen sequenced in a study of shared clonotypes between healthy human individuals. The table came from immunoSEQ multiplex PCR; TCRdb's copy has only in-frame clones and leaves some out. In the table there are 470,000 or so clones, 81% of which are singletons. The sample taken for sequencing was PBMCs. The receptor set was obtained from a woman in her thirties or forties in good health. Some clones in this sample may be carry-over from other donors' samples.

V and J are TRBV7-8 and TRBJ2-1; 11 bases are a match to TRBD2. Looked up from germline, CDR1 is SGHVS and CDR2 is FQNEAQ. The CDR3 extends over 15 amino acids. J lost 4 bases, V lost 3 bases, and 2 bases had no gene match. The CDR3 nucleotides are TGTGCCAGCAGCTTCGGGACTAGCGGATACAATGAGCAGTTCTTC. Amino acids: CASSFGTSGYNEQFF. Complete variable domain (other parts from reference TRBV7-8 and TRBJ2-1): GAGVSQSPRYKVAKRGQDVALRCDPISGHVSLFWYQQALGQGPEFLTYFQNEAQLDKSGLPSDRFFAERPEGSVSTLKIQRTQQEDSAVYLCASSFGTSGYNEQFFGPGTRLTVL.

This clone appeared many times. Other nucleotide sequences in the sample specify the same CDR3. This chain links TRBV11-3 with TRBJ2-3; D is uncertain. V was trimmed by 5 bases and J by 0 bases, leaving 9 bases between them. Germline assignment: CDR1 SGHNT and CDR2 YENEEA. This CDR3 is built from 14 residues. The CDR3 nucleotides are TGTGCCAGCAGCCCCCGGAGAAGCACAGATACGCAGTATTTT. Translation: CASSPRRSTDTQYF.

Notes on this clone: At one boundary the junction diverges from the germline segment, which might be a read error. The rearrangement links TRBV4-3 to TRBJ1-4, with TRBD1 as a possible D gene (6 bases). Germline values: CDR1 LGHNA, CDR2 YSLEER. CDR3 size: 16 residues. Here the CDR3 reads CSSSQDLGAGAEKLFF. CDR3 DNA: TGCTCCAGCAGCCAAGATCTTGGGGCAGGGGCCGAAAAACTGTTTTTT.

This clone was picked up a small number of times. The gene calls are TRBV19 and TRBJ1-5, with TRBD1 matching 9 bases. The germline CDR1 and CDR2 sequences are LNHDA and SQIVND (reference sequence). The length of the CDR3 is 16 residues. With 2 bases clipped from V and 2 bases from J, the junction kept 4 bases outside the gene matches. The CDR3 coding sequence is TGTGCCAGTAGTATATCCGGGACAGGGCGCAATCAGCCCCAGCATTTT. Translated, it gives CASSISGTGRNQPQHF.

The chain carries TRBV7-2 and TRBJ2-3, with D perhaps being TRBD1 or TRBD2 (6 bases each). Trimming took off 5 bases at V and 2 bases at J, with 14 bases between the two ends. The CDR3 contains 15 residues. Germline assignment: CDR1 SGHTA and CDR2 FQGNSA. The CDR3 protein is CASSGGRDATDTQYF. The CDR3 DNA follows: TGTGCCAGCAGCGGGGGGCGGGACGCCACAGATACGCAGTATTTT.

With respect to this clone: This could be a read error, since a much larger clone is one nucleotide away. The sample has other DNA sequences that encode this CDR3 too. V usage is TRBV27 and J usage is TRBJ2-7; perhaps TRBD2 as D (6 bases). The CDR3 is 16 amino acids. CDR1 is MNHEY, CDR2 SMNVEV, per germline (reference sequence). The DNA for the CDR3 is TGTGCCAGTAGTTTCCCCGGGGGACCGGCATCCTACGAGCAGTACTTC. This sequence encodes CASSFPGGPASYEQYF.

This clone turned up a few times. Only one base separates this from a far larger clonotype, so it likely reflects a read error. J is TRBJ1-5 and V is TRBV2, with D unresolved. Germline-derived CDR1 and CDR2 are SNHLY and FYNNEI. V lost 3 bases, J lost 6 bases, and 12 bases lay in between. The CDR3 has 14 residues. The CDR3 DNA is TGTGCCAGCAGTGATGGCGTGGACGGTCAGCCCCAGCATTTT. Amino acids: CASSDGVDGQPQHF.

As regards this clone: This likely traces to a read error, being one base from a far larger clone. The chain is built from TRBV10-2 and TRBJ1-5; possibly TRBD1 for D (6 bases). This CDR3 region has 16 residues. Trimming shortened V by 1 base and J by 4 bases, and 14 bases separated the two germline ends. Germline V lookup: CDR1 WSHSY, CDR2 SAAADI. The CDR3 is CASSELKGHGNQPQHF. As DNA, the CDR3 is TGCGCCAGCAGTGAGTTAAAGGGACATGGAAATCAGCCCCAGCATTTT.

The CDR3 reads CARAGTSPYEQYF. As DNA, the CDR3 is TGTGCCAGAGCCGGGACTAGTCCCTACGAGCAGTACTTC. This rearrangement joins TRBV19 to TRBJ2-7; 8 nucleotides align to TRBD2. V dropped 9 bases and J dropped 2; count of bases not matched to a gene: 6. Germline-derived CDR1 and CDR2 are LNHDA and SQIVND (reference sequence). The CDR3 length is 13 residues.

The chain joins TRBV18 to TRBJ2-7; a weak D match, TRBD2 (6 bases). The CDR3 extends over 14 amino acids. Trimming stripped 6 bases from V and 4 bases from J, with 16 bases between. Per germline, CDR1 KGHSH and CDR2 LQKENI. CDR3: CASSGGEYVYEQYF. CDR3 DNA sequence: TGTGCCAGCTCGGGAGGAGAATATGTTTACGAGCAGTACTTC. The full variable domain, with the rest looked up from reference TRBV18 and TRBJ2-7, is NAGVMQNPRHLVRRRGQEARLRCSPMKGHSHVYWYRQLPEEGLKFMVYLQKENIIDESGMPKERFSAEFPKEGPSILRIQQVVRGDSAAYFCASSGGEYVYEQYFGPGTRLTVT.

Comment on this clone: A read error is likely here: a far larger clone is one base away. V gene TRBV4-2 combines with J gene TRBJ1-1; the D gene is possibly TRBD1 (6 bases). The CDR3 is 14 residues long. Germline-derived CDR1 and CDR2 are LGHNA and YNFKEQ. This chain's CDR3 is CASIQGLDSQGAFF. CDR3 DNA sequence: TGTGCCAGCATCCAAGGCCTGGACAGCCAGGGGGCTTTCTTT.

This clone occurred many times. This chain connects TRBV6-5 to TRBJ2-7; possible D gene TRBD1, 5 bases. Germline values: CDR1 MNHEY, CDR2 SVGAGI. Trimming shortened V by 6 bases and J by 0 bases, and 9 bases separated the two germline ends. The CDR3 covers 13 residues. CDR3 nucleotide sequence: TGTGCCAGCAGGCTCGACAGCTCCTACGAGCAGTACTTC. This codes for CASRLDSSYEQYF.

This chain links TRBV30 with TRBJ1-4; D is ambiguous. This CDR3 contains 15 residues. Germline V gives CDR1 GTSNPN, CDR2 SVGIG (reference sequence). The V end lost 0 bases, the J end lost 7 bases, and 15 bases lay between the germline ends. Here the CDR3 DNA reads TGTGCCTGGAGTGTACGACTTCCTTTGGCTGAAAAACTGTTTTTT. Its protein product is CAWSVRLPLAEKLFF.

The chain's CDR3 is CASSQRQGPYNEQFF. CDR3 bases: TGTGCCAGCAGTCAGCGACAGGGTCCCTACAATGAGCAGTTCTTC. The chain has TRBV6-6 and TRBJ2-1, with 7 bases matching TRBD1. This CDR3 is built from 15 residues. From germline, CDR1 is MNHNY and CDR2 SVGAGI (reference sequence). Germline trimming cut 5 bases from V and 2 bases from J; bases unmatched to any gene: 6.

CDR3 in DNA: TGCAGCGTTGGTGAGACCAACTATGGCTACACCTTC. Protein product: CSVGETNYGYTF. The chain recombines TRBV29-1 with TRBJ1-2; D gene ambiguous. Trimming removed 4 bases at V and 2 bases at J, with 8 bases between. The CDR3 runs 12 residues. CDR1 and CDR2 from the germline V gene are SQVTM and ANQGSEA. Full variable domain (remainder filled in from reference TRBV29-1 and TRBJ1-2): SAVISQKPSRDICQRGTSLTIQCQVDSQVTMMFWYRQQPGQSLTLIATANQGSEATYESGFVIDKFPISRPNLTFSTLTVSNMSPEDSSIYLCSVGETNYGYTFGSGTRLTVV.

This clone was seen a handful of times. The rearrangement links TRBV9 to TRBJ2-1; 9 bases are a match to TRBD2. The CDR3 is made up of 15 amino acids. Trimming at V came to 0 bases and at J to 4 bases, leaving 2 bases not matched to a gene. Germline CDR1 and CDR2: SGDLS and YYNGEE. CDR3 sequence: CASSVASGVYNEQFF. As DNA, the CDR3 is TGTGCCAGCAGCGTAGCTAGCGGGGTATACAATGAGCAGTTCTTC.

A remark on this clone: A far larger clone lies a single base away; this is likely a read error. V is TRBV20-1 and J is TRBJ1-4; perhaps TRBD1 as D (5 bases). Germline V gene sequence: CDR1 DFQATT, CDR2 SNEGSKA (reference sequence). CDR3 length equals 11 residues. The CDR3 coding sequence is TGCAGTGTGATGAAACAGGAAAGACTGTTTTTT. It yields the protein CSVMKQERLFF.

Comment on this clone: A far larger clone is a single base away, which makes a read error likely. The J gene is TRBJ2-7, the V gene TRBV29-1; D is possibly TRBD1 (6 bases). Germline V gene data show CDR1 as SQVTM and CDR2 as ANQGSEA. CDR3 length: 14 residues. Between the trimmed V and J ends, which lost 6 bases and 2 bases, there was a span of 17 bases. Here the CDR3 DNA reads TGCAGCGTGGGGGCTGGGCAGGAACCCTACGAGCAGTACTTC. Translation: CSVGAGQEPYEQYF.

The chain uses TRBV7-8 and TRBJ1-3; D gene ambiguous. V gave up 5 bases and J gave up 5 bases, with 19 bases separating them. The CDR3 totals 16 residues. The germline CDR1 and CDR2 sequences are SGHVS and FQNEAQ. In DNA form, the CDR3 reads TGTGCCAGCAGCCCTCAATTCGCGGTGGGGAGAAACACCATATATTTT. Encoded protein: CASSPQFAVGRNTIYF.

This clone was seen only a few times. Given a far larger clone just one base away, this is likely a sequencing read error. V usage is TRBV5-1 and J usage is TRBJ1-5; TRBD1 agrees at 12 bases. CDR3 length: 15 residues. CDR1 is SGHRS, CDR2 YFSETQ, per germline. With 4 bases clipped from V and 9 bases from J, the junction kept 8 bases outside the gene matches. CDR3 loop: CASSQGQGAGGPQHF. In nucleotides, the CDR3 is TGCGCCAGCAGCCAGGGACAGGGGGCCGGGGGGCCCCAGCATTTT.

The chain is built from TRBV7-2 and TRBJ2-1, with D possibly called TRBD1 or TRBD2 (5 bases each). CDR1 and CDR2 from the germline V gene are SGHTA and FQGNSA. Trimming took off 0 bases at V and 0 bases at J, with 6 bases between the two ends. This CDR3 region has 15 residues. The CDR3, as DNA: TGTGCCAGCAGCTTAGCGGGACCCTCCTACAATGAGCAGTTCTTC. Its translation: CASSLAGPSYNEQFF.

The V and J genes are TRBV27 and TRBJ2-1, with 8 bases that match TRBD2. The CDR3 sequence is 13 residues long. The V segment lost 2 bases and the J segment 10 bases; nucleotides outside the gene matches: 4. Germline V gene data show CDR1 as MNHEY and CDR2 as SMNVEV (reference sequence). CDR3 in amino acids: CASSLGTSSEQFF. In DNA, the CDR3 is TGTGCCAGCAGTTTAGGGACTAGTAGCGAGCAGTTCTTC.

The chain uses TRBV2 and TRBJ2-6; D not certain. Trimming stripped 9 bases from V and 0 bases from J, with 3 bases between. The CDR3 contains 12 residues. Germline V gives CDR1 SNHLY, CDR2 FYNNEI. The CDR3 region has the DNA TGTGCCAGAGGCTCTGGGGCCAACGTCCTGACTTTC. Protein sequence: CARGSGANVLTF.

This clone was seen repeatedly, ten times or more. The sample has other DNA sequences that encode this CDR3 too. The CDR3 bases are TGTGCCAGCAGCTTAGCGGGCTATGGCTACACCTTC. It is translated as CASSLAGYGYTF. The rearrangement joins TRBV7-2 to TRBJ1-2; D ambiguous. The CDR3 has 12 amino acids. The V and J ends lost 0 bases and 4 bases respectively, with 3 bases between them. Germline V gene data show CDR1 as SGHTA and CDR2 as FQGNSA.

The V call is TRBV5-4, the J call TRBJ2-6; 11 nucleotides match TRBD1. Germline CDR1 reads SGHNT; CDR2 reads YYREEE (reference sequence). The junction had 9 bases not matched to a gene; V was cut back by 4 bases and J by 3 bases. This CDR3 has 18 residues. The CDR3 coding sequence is TGTGCCAGCAGCAGACCGGGACAGGGGGTCAGTGGGGCCAACGTCCTGACTTTC. Its protein product is CASSRPGQGVSGANVLTF.